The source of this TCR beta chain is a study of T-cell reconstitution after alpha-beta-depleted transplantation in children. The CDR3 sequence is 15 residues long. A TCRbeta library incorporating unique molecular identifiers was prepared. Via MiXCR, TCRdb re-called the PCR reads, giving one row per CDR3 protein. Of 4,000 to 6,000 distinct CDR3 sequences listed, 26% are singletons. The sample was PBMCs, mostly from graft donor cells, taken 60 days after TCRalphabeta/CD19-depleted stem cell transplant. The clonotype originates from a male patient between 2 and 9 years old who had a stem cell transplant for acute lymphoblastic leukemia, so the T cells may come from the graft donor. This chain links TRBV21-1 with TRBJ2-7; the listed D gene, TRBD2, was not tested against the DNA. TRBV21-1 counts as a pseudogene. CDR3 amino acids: CASSITSKSSYEQYF. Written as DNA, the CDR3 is TGTGCCAGCAGCATAACTAGCAAGAGCTCCTACGAGCAGTACTTC.